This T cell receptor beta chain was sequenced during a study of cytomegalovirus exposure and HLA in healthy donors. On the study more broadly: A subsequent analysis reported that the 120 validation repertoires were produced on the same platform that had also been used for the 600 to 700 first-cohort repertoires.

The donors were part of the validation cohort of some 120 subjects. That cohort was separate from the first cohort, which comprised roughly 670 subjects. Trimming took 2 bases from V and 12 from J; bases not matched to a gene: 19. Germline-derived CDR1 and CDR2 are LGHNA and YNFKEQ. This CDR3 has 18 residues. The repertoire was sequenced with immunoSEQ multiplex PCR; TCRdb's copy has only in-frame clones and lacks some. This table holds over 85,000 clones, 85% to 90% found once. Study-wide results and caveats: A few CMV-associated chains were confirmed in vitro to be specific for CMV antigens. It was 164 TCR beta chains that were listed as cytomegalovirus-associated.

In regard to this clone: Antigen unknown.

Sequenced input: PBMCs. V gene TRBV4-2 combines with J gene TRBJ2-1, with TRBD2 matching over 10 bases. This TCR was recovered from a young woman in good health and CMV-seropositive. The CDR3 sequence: CASSQNIAGGQPQFRQFF. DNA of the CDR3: TGTGCCAGCAGCCAAAATATAGCGGGAGGACAACCCCAATTTAGGCAGTTCTTC.